Described below is a single T cell receptor (beta chain) sequence and its context. The CDR3 sequence is 16 residues long. The germline CDR1 and CDR2 sequences are KGHSH and LQKENI. With 3 bases clipped from V and 2 bases from J, the junction kept 6 bases outside the gene matches. The data belong to a study of cytomegalovirus exposure and HLA in healthy donors. Both 60 Vbeta primers and 13 Jbeta primers went into the PCR. The repertoire was sequenced with immunoSEQ multiplex PCR; TCRdb's copy has only in-frame clones and lacks some. In the table there are roughly 140,000 clones, roughly 75% of which are singletons.

The chain couples TRBV18 to TRBJ1-2; TRBD1 aligns across 10 bases. The sequencing input was PBMCs. This sequence originates from a man younger than 45 in good health and CMV-seronegative. In nucleotides, the CDR3 is TGTGCCAGCTCACCTTCCGGGACAGGGGCCAACTATGGCTACACCTTC. The encoded protein is CASSPSGTGANYGYTF.